Listed below are T cell receptor beta chains from one sample, sequenced in a study of T cells after yellow fever vaccination. Via MiXCR, TCRdb re-called the 5' RACE reads, giving one row per CDR3 protein. The sample lists about 320,000 distinct CDR3 sequences; 6.8% were seen once. The starting material was PBMCs, obtained 35 to 50 days after the first yellow fever vaccination. These receptors originate from a young man who received the YFV17D yellow fever vaccine. The CDR3 runs from the conserved cysteine through the conserved F or W. Fields, in order: J gene, clone size, V gene, CDR3 protein. Clone size, where shown, is once, few, many, or a class for clones that have expanded.

TRBJ2-3 | few | TRBV5-1 | CASSIPGTGGTDTQYF
TRBJ2-5 | few | TRBV10-3 | CAAAGSQETQYF
TRBJ2-3 | few | TRBV20-1 | CSASGDADTQYF
TRBJ2-7 | few | TRBV4-1 | CASSQSAEGLPSYEQYF
TRBJ2-5 | few | TRBV10-3 | CAISEAGTGEETQYF
TRBJ1-1 | many | TRBV6-1 | CASSESGLNTEAFF
TRBJ1-5 | . | TRBV20-1 | CSATDRTLSNQPQHF
TRBJ2-1 | few | TRBV18 | CASSPDRAREQFF
TRBJ1-6 | few | TRBV5-4 | CASGGYNSPLHF
TRBJ1-2 | many | TRBV6-5 | CASRAGQFYGYTF
TRBJ2-3 | . | TRBV7-7 | CASSPGGYTQYF
TRBJ2-1 | many | TRBV4-2 | CASSQDVGDLSFGEQFF
TRBJ2-2 | many | TRBV5-1 | CASSPQGATGELFF
TRBJ2-1 | many | TRBV5-1 | CASSLEGGDYNEQFF
TRBJ1-2 | few | TRBV18 | CASSESRDTYGYTF
TRBJ1-4 | . | TRBV7-2 | CASSHGGGTGEKLFF
TRBJ1-5 | few | TRBV28 | CASSFPLQTGQPQHF
TRBJ1-4 | . | TRBV20-1 | CSAEEDRVNEKLFF
TRBJ2-2 | many | TRBV28 | CASSLLRDRVRRGELFF
TRBJ2-3 | few | TRBV10-3 | CAISLTGTGGADTQYF
TRBJ1-2 | . | TRBV3-1 | CASSQDIIPGTGDYTF
TRBJ2-5 | many | TRBV14 | CASSRGWQETQYF
TRBJ1-5 | few | TRBV27 | CASRGQGAFGQPQHF
TRBJ1-2 | few | TRBV10-3 | CAISENPMTGANYGYTF
TRBJ2-7 | few | TRBV6-1 | CASTLWTGPGYEQYF
TRBJ1-4 | . | TRBV5-6 | CASSQKPDSFTNEKLFF
TRBJ2-2 | . | TRBV4-2 | CASSQNLQNTGELFF
TRBJ2-3 | . | TRBV2 | CASTPHRDTDTQYF
TRBJ2-3 | few | TRBV20-1 | CSAPKQGRADTQYF
TRBJ2-1 | . | TRBV6-2/TRBV6-3 | CASSDRTGGREQFF
TRBJ2-6 | few | TRBV5-5 | CASSFNGAGANVLTF
TRBJ2-7 | few | TRBV4-2 | CASSQRESGGGEQYF
TRBJ1-1 | few | TRBV7-3 | CASSFGGGTEAFF
TRBJ2-2 | few | TRBV5-1 | CASRLGTGSTGELFF
TRBJ2-2 | few | TRBV7-2 | CASSPGQGAWGELFF
TRBJ2-2 | few | TRBV7-3 | CASSPQQPPGELFF
TRBJ2-1 | . | TRBV15 | CATSRNLAGASYNEQFF
TRBJ1-2 | few | TRBV7-2 | CASRPAGSESNYGYTF
TRBJ2-4 | . | TRBV5-1 | CASTLANRQGTIQYF
TRBJ2-1 | few | TRBV20-1 | CSARDLGYYNEQFF
TRBJ2-3 | many | TRBV5-1 | CASSYWGSDTQYF
TRBJ1-1 | many | TRBV5-1 | CASSSWGTAEAFF
TRBJ2-3 | . | TRBV20-1 | CSARGAGPTDTQYF
TRBJ2-3 | . | TRBV5-1 | CASRPAASTDTQYF
TRBJ2-5 | few | TRBV7-8 | CASSLNTAGGTQYF
TRBJ1-2 | . | TRBV6-2/TRBV6-3 | CASSSGAIYGYTF
TRBJ1-6 | few | TRBV5-6 | CASSLAGRGNSPLHF
TRBJ2-7 | . | TRBV9 | CASSVSPNPGQRNPQYF
TRBJ1-1 | few | TRBV12-3/TRBV12-4 | CASSLTGMGSEAFF
TRBJ1-2 | few | TRBV7-2 | CASSAEGVVVYGYTF
TRBJ2-5 | many | TRBV25-1 | CASSEQGASETQYF
TRBJ2-2 | few | TRBV19 | CASRRESGELFF
TRBJ2-1 | few | TRBV15 | CATSRVYNEQFF
TRBJ2-2 | . | TRBV30 | CACGSWRDTGELFF
TRBJ2-6 | few | TRBV6-2/TRBV6-3 | CASSWARFSGANVLTF
TRBJ2-2 | few | TRBV6-2/TRBV6-3 | CASSYSYSLTTNTGELFF
TRBJ1-6 | . | TRBV20-1 | CSAVERGRNSPLHF
TRBJ2-2 | many | TRBV7-9 | CASSLHLSTGELFF
TRBJ2-7 | . | TRBV20-1 | CSARERFYEQYF
TRBJ2-1 | few | TRBV7-2 | CASSFNEGGYNEQFF